This is a list of T cell receptor beta chains from one sample in a study of PD-1 blockade in classical Hodgkin lymphoma. Profiled with immunoSEQ multiplex PCR; TCRdb holds only in-frame clones, not every one. The sample lists 9,500 to 15,000 clones, 79% occurring once. The input for sequencing was CD4+ T cells from blood, taken at baseline. The receptors here all came from a human donor with classical Hodgkin lymphoma. CDR3s include the opening cysteine and the closing phenylalanine or tryptophan. A D gene is named only where the DNA matches it firmly. Size is omitted from some rows. Given values are once, few, many or a class for expanded clones.

j_call d_call v_call clone_size cdr3_aa cdr3_nt
TRBJ1-1 - TRBV5-1 - CASSLVTRGNTEAFF TGCGCCAGCAGCTTGGTCACCAGGGGGAACACTGAAGCTTTCTTT
TRBJ1-1 - TRBV2 - CASSEVVRIGTEAFF TGTGCCAGCAGTGAAGTGGTCAGGATAGGCACTGAAGCTTTCTTT
TRBJ2-3 - TRBV5-5 - CASSLRPRGGTDTQYF TGTGCCAGCAGCTTACGGCCCAGGGGTGGCACAGATACGCAGTATTTT
TRBJ1-4 TRBD1 TRBV7-9 few CASSGRDRGLNEKLFF TGTGCCAGCAGCGGCCGGGACAGGGGGCTGAATGAAAAACTGTTTTTT
TRBJ2-6 - TRBV7-3 - CASSRSSSGANVLTF TGTGCCAGCAGCCGATCGAGCTCTGGGGCCAACGTCCTGACTTTC
TRBJ2-2 TRBD2 TRBV27 - CASSRRGGDNTGELFF TGTGCCAGCAGTAGGCGGGGGGGCGATAACACCGGGGAGCTGTTTTTT
TRBJ2-7 TRBD1 TRBV18 - CASSPRTGSRYEQYF TGTGCCAGCTCACCACGGACAGGGAGCCGGTACGAGCAGTACTTC
TRBJ1-2 - TRBV18 few CASSPRPAAPNYGYTF TGTGCCAGCTCACCCAGACCCGCTGCCCCTAACTATGGCTACACCTTC
TRBJ1-5 - TRBV10-3 - CAISDNNQPQHF TGTGCCATCAGTGACAACAATCAGCCCCAGCATTTT
TRBJ1-3 - TRBV5-4 - CASSLREGTGNTIYF TGTGCCAGCAGCCTACGGGAGGGGACTGGAAACACCATATATTTT
TRBJ2-1 - TRBV7-9 - CASTLVSDEQFF TGTGCCAGCACCCTAGTCAGTGATGAGCAGTTCTTC
TRBJ1-5 - TRBV5-6 - CASSLEQRLGQPQHF TGTGCCAGCAGCTTGGAACAGAGGTTGGGCCAGCCCCAGCATTTT